Detailed here is one T cell receptor (beta chain). Its binding antigen is unknown. It has no much larger one-base neighbor in the sample; base qualities were not kept. The data were obtained in a study of CD8+ T cells in alopecia areata (dated by TCRdb to between 2018 and 2020). Regarding the research as a whole: The study used high-throughput TCRbeta sequencing to examine T cell clonal expansion in alopecia areata, in both the C3H/HeJ mouse model and human patients. Human TCRbeta sequencing covered scalp tissue and sorted CD4+ and CD8+ peripheral blood T cells from patchy and totalis/universalis alopecia areata patients and healthy controls. Clonality in the scalp was compared among normal scalp (n=4), patchy alopecia areata scalp (n=8), and alopecia totalis/universalis scalp (n=8). RNA was obtained with the PAXgene miRNA kit for fixed scalp, the miRNeasy kit for PBMCs, and the RNeasy kit for mouse skin. TCRbeta CDR3 regions were amplified by immunoSEQ multiplex PCR using 35 Vbeta forward and 13 Jbeta reverse primers. General study outcomes and caveats: Scalp TCR repertoire analysis is complicated because resident alphabeta T cells in normal human skin are also sequenced, whereas mouse skin is dominated by gammadelta T cells. Lesional scalp, especially in alopecia totalis/universalis, showed higher clonality and more expanded CD8+ clones than normal scalp, suggesting antigenic drive. Shared TCR sequences between patients were less evident than in mice, which may be partly attributable to HLA diversity in the patient population.

Libraries came from the immunoSEQ multiplex PCR assay. RNA was extracted from all samples and reverse transcribed into cDNA, which served as template for TCR sequencing. SuperScript III was used to make first-strand cDNA, primed with a 2:1 mix of oligo-dT and random hexamers. A synthetic immune receptor repertoire was used to gauge amplification bias, and whatever bias remained was removed computationally. The authors' pipeline ran thus. Raw reads were preprocessed for error removal, and CDR3 was defined according to IMGT conventions as running from the conserved cysteine to phenylalanine. Clonality was computed as 1 minus the Shannon entropy, with the entropy normalized by log2 of the number of productive unique TCRs. Whether scalp clones were CD4 or CD8 was inferred by matching scalp TCRbeta sequences against CD4 and CD8 repertoires sorted from blood. This is the immuneACCESS table as TCRdb keeps it, with only in-frame sequences that have V and J called. A part of the clones is gone; compared with another copy, unresolved V genes explain less than half, and the rest is unexplained. V, J and clone size reflect that table, while D and trimming were determined from the DNA. The sample table holds more than 7,000 clones, of which roughly 70% were seen once. Of the sample, approximately 2.9% falls within the top ten clones.

For 5 or 6 biomarker-study patients, CD4+ cells were further sorted into CD25+CD127- cells. Peripheral blood and lesional scalp punch biopsies were obtained from patients with alopecia areata. PBMCs were isolated by density centrifugation and stained for CD3, CD4 and CD8, after which CD4+ and CD8+ T cells were sorted on a FACSAria. The untreated alopecia areata patients were recruited through a multicenter biomarker study. This clonotype originated in a human donor with alopecia areata. What was sequenced was CD4+ Tregs sorted from blood.

The CDR3 loop reads CSVIGTGFYNEQFF. The DNA sequence follows: TGCAGCGTGATCGGGACAGGGTTCTACAATGAGCAGTTCTTC. The chain is assembled from TRBV29-1 and TRBJ2-1, with 9 central nucleotides matching TRBD1. Including the terminal cysteine and phenylalanine, the CDR3 comprises 14 residues. CDR3 DNA only is kept here, 42 bases in frame from base 1. Trimming removed 6 bases from V and 3 bases from J; the gene matches leave 6 bases unexplained. From a lookup of the germline V gene, CDR1 and CDR2 are SQVTM and ANQGSEA.